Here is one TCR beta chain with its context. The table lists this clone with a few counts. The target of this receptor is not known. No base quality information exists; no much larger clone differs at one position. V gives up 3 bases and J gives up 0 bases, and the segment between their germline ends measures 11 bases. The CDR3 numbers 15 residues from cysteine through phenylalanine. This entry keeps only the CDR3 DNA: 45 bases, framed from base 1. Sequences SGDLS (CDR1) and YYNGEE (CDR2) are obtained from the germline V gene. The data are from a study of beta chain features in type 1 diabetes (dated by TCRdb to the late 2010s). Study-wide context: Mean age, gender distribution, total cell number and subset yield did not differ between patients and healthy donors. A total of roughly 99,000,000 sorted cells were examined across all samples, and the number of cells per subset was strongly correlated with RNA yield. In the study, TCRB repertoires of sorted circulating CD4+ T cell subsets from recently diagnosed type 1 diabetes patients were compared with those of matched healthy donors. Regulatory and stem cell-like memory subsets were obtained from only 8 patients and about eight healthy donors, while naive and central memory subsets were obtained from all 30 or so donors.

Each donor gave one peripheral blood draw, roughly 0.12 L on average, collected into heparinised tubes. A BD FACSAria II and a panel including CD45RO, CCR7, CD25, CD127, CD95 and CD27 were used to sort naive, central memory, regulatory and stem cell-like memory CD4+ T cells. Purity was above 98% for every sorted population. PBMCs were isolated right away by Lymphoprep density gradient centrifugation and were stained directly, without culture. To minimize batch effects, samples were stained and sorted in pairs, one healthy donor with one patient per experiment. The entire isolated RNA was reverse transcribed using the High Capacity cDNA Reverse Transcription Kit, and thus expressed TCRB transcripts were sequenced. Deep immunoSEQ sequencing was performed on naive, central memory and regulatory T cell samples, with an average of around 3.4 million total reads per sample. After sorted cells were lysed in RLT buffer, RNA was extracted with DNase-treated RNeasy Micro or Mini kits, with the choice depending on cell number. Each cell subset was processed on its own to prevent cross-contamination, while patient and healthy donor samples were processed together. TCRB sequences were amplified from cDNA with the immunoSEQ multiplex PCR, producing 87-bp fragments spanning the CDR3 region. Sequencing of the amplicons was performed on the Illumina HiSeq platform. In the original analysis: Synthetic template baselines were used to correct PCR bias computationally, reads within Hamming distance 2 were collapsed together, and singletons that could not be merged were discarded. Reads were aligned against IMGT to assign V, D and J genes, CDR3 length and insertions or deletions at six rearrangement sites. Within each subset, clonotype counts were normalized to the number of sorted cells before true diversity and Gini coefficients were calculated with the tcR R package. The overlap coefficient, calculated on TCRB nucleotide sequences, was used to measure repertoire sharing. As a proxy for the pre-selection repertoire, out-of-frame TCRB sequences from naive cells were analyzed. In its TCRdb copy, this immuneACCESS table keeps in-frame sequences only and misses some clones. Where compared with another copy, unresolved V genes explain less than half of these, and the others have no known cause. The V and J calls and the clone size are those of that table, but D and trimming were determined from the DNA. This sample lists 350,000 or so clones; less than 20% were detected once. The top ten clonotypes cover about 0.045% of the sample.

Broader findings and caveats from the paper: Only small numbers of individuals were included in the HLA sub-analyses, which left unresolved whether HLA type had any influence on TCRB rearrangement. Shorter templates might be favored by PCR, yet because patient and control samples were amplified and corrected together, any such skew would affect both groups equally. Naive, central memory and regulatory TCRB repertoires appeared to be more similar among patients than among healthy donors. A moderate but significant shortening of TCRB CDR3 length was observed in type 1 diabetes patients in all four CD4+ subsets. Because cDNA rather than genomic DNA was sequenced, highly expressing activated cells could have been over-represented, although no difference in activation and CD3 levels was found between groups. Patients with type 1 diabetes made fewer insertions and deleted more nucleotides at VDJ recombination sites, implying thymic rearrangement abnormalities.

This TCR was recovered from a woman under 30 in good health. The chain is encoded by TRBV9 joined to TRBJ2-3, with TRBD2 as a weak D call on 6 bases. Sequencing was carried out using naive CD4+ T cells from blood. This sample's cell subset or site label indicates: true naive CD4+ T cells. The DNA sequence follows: TGTGCCAGCAGCGCGTACGGGGGTAGCACAGATACGCAGTATTTT. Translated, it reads CASSAYGGSTDTQYF.